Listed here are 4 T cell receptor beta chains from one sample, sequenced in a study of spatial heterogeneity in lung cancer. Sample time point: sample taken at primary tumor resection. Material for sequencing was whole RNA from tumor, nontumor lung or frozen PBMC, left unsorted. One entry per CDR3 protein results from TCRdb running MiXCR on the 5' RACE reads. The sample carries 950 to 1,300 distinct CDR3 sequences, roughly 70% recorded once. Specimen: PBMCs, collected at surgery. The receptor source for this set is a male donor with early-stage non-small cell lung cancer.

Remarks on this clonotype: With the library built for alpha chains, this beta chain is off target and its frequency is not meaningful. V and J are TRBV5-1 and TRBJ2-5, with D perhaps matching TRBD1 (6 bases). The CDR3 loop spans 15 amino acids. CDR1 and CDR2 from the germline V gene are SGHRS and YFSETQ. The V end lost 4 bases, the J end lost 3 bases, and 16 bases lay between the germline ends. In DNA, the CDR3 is TGCGCCAGCAGCAACAGGGTCGGCAGGGAAGAGACCCAGTACTTC. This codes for CASSNRVGREETQYF.

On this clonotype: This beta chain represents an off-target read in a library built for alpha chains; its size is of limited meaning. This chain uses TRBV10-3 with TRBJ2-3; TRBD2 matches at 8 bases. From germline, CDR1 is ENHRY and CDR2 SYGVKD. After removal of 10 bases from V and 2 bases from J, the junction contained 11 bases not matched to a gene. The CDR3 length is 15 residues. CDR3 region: CATRSEGLVTDTQYF. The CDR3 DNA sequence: TGTGCCACCAGGTCTGAGGGACTAGTCACAGATACGCAGTATTTT.

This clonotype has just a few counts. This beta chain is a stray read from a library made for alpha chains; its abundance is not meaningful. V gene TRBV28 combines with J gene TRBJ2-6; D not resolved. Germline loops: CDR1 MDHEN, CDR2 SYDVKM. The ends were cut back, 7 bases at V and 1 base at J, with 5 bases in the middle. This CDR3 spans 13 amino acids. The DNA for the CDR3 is TGTGCCAGCACCCATTCTGGGGCCAACGTCCTGACTTTC. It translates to CASTHSGANVLTF.

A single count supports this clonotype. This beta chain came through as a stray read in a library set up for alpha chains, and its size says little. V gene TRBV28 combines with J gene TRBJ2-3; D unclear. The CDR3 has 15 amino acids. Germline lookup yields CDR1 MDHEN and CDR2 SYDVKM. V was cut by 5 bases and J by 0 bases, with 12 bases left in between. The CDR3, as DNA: TGTGCCAGCAGTACCCAGCGTACTAGCACAGATACGCAGTATTTT. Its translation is CASSTQRTSTDTQYF.